The rows below give T cell receptor beta chains drawn from one sample of a study of blood T cells in healthy people across ages. From the 5' RACE reads, TCRdb called clonotypes with MiXCR, one entry per CDR3 protein. This sample has fewer than 2 million distinct CDR3 sequences, with more than 35% found just once. The sample consisted of blood. These receptors came from a human donor in good health. Both conserved end residues are part of each CDR3. The D gene is left open where the match is weak. The listing skips clone size in some rows; elsewhere it reads once, few, many or a size class.

>TRBD2|15|TRBJ2-1|TRBV12-3/TRBV12-4|once
CAGKTSGGYHNEQFF
TGTGCCGGCAAGACTAGCGGGGGGTATCACAATGAGCAGTTCTTC
>NA|14|TRBJ1-2|TRBV27|NA
CACSLSGGPYGYTF
TGTGCCTGCAGTTTGTCGGGCGGACCCTATGGCTACACCTTC
>NA|14|TRBJ1-1|TRBV7-3|few
CASSFSARGSEAFF
TGTGCCAGCAGCTTTTCCGCTCGGGGCTCTGAAGCTTTCTTT
>NA|12|TRBJ1-1|TRBV29-1|few
CSADYLRTEAFF
TGCAGCGCGGATTATTTAAGGACTGAAGCTTTCTTT
>TRBD2|16|TRBJ2-3|TRBV20-1|NA
CSAPGLAGGRTDTQYF
TGCAGTGCCCCGGGACTAGCGGGGGGCCGCACAGATACGCAGTATTTT
>TRBD1|15|TRBJ2-7|TRBV12-3/TRBV12-4|few
CASSVPGQGDYEQYF
TGTGCCAGCAGCGTCCCGGGACAGGGTGACTACGAGCAGTACTTC
>NA|13|TRBJ2-4|TRBV29-1|few
CSVALSNGNIQYF
TGCAGCGTCGCCTTGAGTAACGGAAACATTCAGTACTTC
>NA|14|TRBJ1-1|TRBV5-1|NA
CASSLWDPFTEAFF
TGCGCCAGCAGCTTGTGGGACCCCTTCACTGAAGCTTTCTTT
>NA|15|TRBJ2-7|TRBV15|NA
CATSRDPGPSYEQYF
TGTGCCACCAGCAGAGATCCGGGTCCCTCCTACGAGCAGTACTTC
>NA|14|TRBJ2-5|TRBV20-1|NA
CSANQYGVAETQYF
TGCAGTGCTAATCAATATGGGGTGGCAGAGACCCAGTACTTC
>NA|13|TRBJ1-1|TRBV20-1|NA
CSASTGLNTEAFF
TGCAGTGCCTCGACAGGACTCAACACTGAAGCTTTCTTT
>NA|16|TRBJ2-1|TRBV27|NA
CASSSGLKSSYNEQFF
TGTGCCAGCAGTTCGGGACTGAAAAGCTCCTACAATGAGCAGTTCTTC
>TRBD1|16|TRBJ1-2|TRBV4-3|NA
CASSQDSRDRAIWYTF
TGCGCCAGCAGCCAAGACTCCCGGGACAGAGCTATTTGGTACACCTTC
>TRBD1|14|TRBJ2-4|TRBV20-1|NA
CSARDRAGGNIQYF
TGCAGTGCTAGAGATCGGGCAGGGGGCAACATTCAGTACTTC
>NA|15|TRBJ1-1|TRBV12-3/TRBV12-4|NA
CASSTELPGDTEAFF
TGTGCCAGCAGTACGGAACTTCCAGGGGACACTGAAGCTTTCTTT
>NA|15|TRBJ2-1|TRBV5-4|few
CASSLGGQGGNEQFF
TGTGCCAGCAGCTTGGGTGGTCAGGGGGGTAATGAGCAGTTCTTC
>NA|16|TRBJ2-7|TRBV20-1|few
CSARPDPLKMDYEQYF
TGCAGTGCTAGACCCGATCCCCTAAAGATGGACTACGAGCAGTACTTC
>NA|16|TRBJ2-6|TRBV5-5|NA
CASSLTGSPGANVLTF
TGTGCCAGCAGTCTGACAGGCTCCCCTGGGGCCAACGTCCTGACTTTC
>NA|16|TRBJ1-4|TRBV7-9|NA
CASSFQLTDESEKLFF
TGTGCCAGCAGCTTTCAGTTGACAGACGAGTCTGAAAAACTGTTTTTT
>NA|14|TRBJ1-1|TRBV29-1|NA
CSVERRLKNTEAFF
TGCAGCGTTGAAAGGAGACTGAAGAACACTGAAGCTTTCTTT
>TRBD2|17|TRBJ2-1|TRBV7-2|NA
CASSFPGLEGPYNEQFF
TGTGCCAGCAGCTTCCCGGGACTAGAAGGCCCCTACAATGAGCAGTTCTTC
>TRBD2|18|TRBJ2-3|TRBV7-9|NA
CASSFLLPTSGDTDTQYF
TGTGCCAGCAGCTTTTTATTGCCGACTAGCGGAGACACAGATACGCAGTATTTT
>TRBD1|12|TRBJ1-2|TRBV29-1|few
CSVEEGAYGYTF
TGCAGCGTTGAGGAGGGGGCCTATGGCTACACCTTC
>TRBD1|13|TRBJ2-7|TRBV29-1|few
CSVRTGKKDEQYF
TGCAGCGTAAGGACAGGGAAAAAGGACGAGCAGTACTTC
>TRBD1|14|TRBJ1-1|TRBV7-2|NA
CASSLDRGITEAFF
TGTGCCAGCAGCTTAGACAGGGGGATCACTGAAGCTTTCTTT
>NA|17|TRBJ2-3|TRBV4-3|many
CASSQTFIQGRTDTQYF
TGCGCCAGCAGCCAAACGTTTATTCAGGGACGCACAGATACGCAGTATTTT
>NA|15|TRBJ1-1|TRBV27|NA
CASSYKGVRPSEAFF
TGTGCCAGCAGTTATAAAGGGGTGCGGCCCTCTGAAGCTTTCTTT
>NA|13|TRBJ2-6|TRBV6-2/TRBV6-3|few
CASWGLWANVLTF
TGTGCCAGCTGGGGACTGTGGGCCAACGTCCTGACTTTC
>NA|12|TRBJ1-1|TRBV29-1|few
CSVWSSYTEAFF
TGCAGCGTGTGGTCGAGTTACACTGAAGCTTTCTTT
>TRBD1|15|TRBJ2-7|TRBV20-1|few
CSARPRDRDSYEQYF
TGCAGTGCTAGGCCCCGGGACAGGGATTCCTACGAGCAGTACTTC
>TRBD1|15|TRBJ1-1|TRBV7-9|NA
CASSPGQSKWTEAFF
TGTGCCAGCAGCCCGGGACAGAGTAAGTGGACTGAAGCTTTCTTT
>NA|16|TRBJ2-7|TRBV7-9|NA
CASSLTGARRDDEQYF
TGTGCCAGCAGCCTCACCGGAGCTCGCAGGGACGACGAGCAGTACTTC
>NA|12|TRBJ2-3|TRBV20-1|many
CSAKGSTDTQYF
TGCAGTGCTAAGGGCAGCACAGATACGCAGTATTTT
>TRBD1|12|TRBJ2-1|TRBV7-6|NA
CASSRQGAEQFF
TGTGCCAGCAGCAGACAGGGTGCTGAGCAGTTCTTC
>TRBD1|15|TRBJ2-7|TRBV28|NA
CASRLATGGTLAQYF
TGTGCCAGCAGGCTCGCGACAGGGGGGACTTTAGCGCAGTACTTC
>NA|15|TRBJ2-2|TRBV6-2/TRBV6-3|NA
CASLKWGAKTGELFF
TGTGCCAGCCTTAAGTGGGGGGCGAAAACCGGGGAGCTGTTTTTT
>NA|16|TRBJ2-3|TRBV28|NA
CTSSATEASRTDTQYF
TGTACCAGCAGTGCCACAGAGGCCTCCCGCACAGATACGCAGTATTTT
>TRBD2|14|TRBJ2-3|TRBV29-1|NA
CSVPGGMPTDTQYF
TGCAGCGTTCCGGGGGGGATGCCCACAGATACGCAGTATTTT
>NA|11|TRBJ2-7|TRBV24-1|many
CATSDGDEQYF
TGTGCCACCAGTGATGGAGACGAGCAGTACTTC
>NA|14|TRBJ1-5|TRBV7-8|few
CASSLLSSNQPQHF
TGTGCCAGCAGCTTATTGAGCAGCAATCAGCCCCAGCATTTT
>TRBD1|15|TRBJ1-2|TRBV5-1|NA
CASSNPGQGTYGYTF
TGCGCCAGCAGTAACCCAGGACAGGGGACCTATGGCTACACCTTC